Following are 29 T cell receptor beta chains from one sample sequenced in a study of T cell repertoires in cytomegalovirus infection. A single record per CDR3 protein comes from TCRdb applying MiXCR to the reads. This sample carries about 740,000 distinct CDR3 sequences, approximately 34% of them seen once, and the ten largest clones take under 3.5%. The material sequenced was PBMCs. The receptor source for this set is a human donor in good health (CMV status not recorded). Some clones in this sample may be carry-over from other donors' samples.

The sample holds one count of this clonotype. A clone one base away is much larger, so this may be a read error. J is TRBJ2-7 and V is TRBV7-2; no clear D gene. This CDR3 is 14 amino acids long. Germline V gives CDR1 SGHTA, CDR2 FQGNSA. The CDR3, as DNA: TGTGCCAGCAGCTTAGTTTTGCAGACCTACGAGGAGTACTTC. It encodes CASSLVLQTYEEYF. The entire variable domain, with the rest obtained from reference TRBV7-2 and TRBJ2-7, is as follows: GAGVSQSPSNKVTEKGKDVELRCDPISGHTALYWYRQSLGQGLEFLIYFQGNSAPDKSGLPSDRFSAERTGGSVSTLTIQRTQQEDSAVYLCASSLVLQTYEEYFGPGTRLTVT.

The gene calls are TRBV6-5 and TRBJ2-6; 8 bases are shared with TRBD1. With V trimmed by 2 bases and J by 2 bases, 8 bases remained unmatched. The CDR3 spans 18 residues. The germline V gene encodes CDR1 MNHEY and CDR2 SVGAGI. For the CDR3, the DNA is TGTGCCAGCAGTTACCGGACAGGGTCCGCCCCTGGGGCCAACGTCCTGACTTTC. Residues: CASSYRTGSAPGANVLTF.

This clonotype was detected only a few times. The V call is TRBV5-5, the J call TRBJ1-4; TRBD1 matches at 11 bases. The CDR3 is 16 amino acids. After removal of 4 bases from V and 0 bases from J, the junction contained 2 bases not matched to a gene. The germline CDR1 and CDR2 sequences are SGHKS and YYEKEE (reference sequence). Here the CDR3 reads CASSGDRGSTNEKLFF. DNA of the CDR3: TGTGCCAGCAGCGGGGACAGGGGGTCAACTAATGAAAAACTGTTTTTT. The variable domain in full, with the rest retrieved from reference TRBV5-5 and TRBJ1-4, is DAGVTQSPTHLIKTRGQQVTLRCSPISGHKSVSWYQQVLGQGPQFIFQYYEKEERGRGNFPDRFSARQFPNYSSELNVNALLLGDSALYLCASSGDRGSTNEKLFFGSGTQLSVL.

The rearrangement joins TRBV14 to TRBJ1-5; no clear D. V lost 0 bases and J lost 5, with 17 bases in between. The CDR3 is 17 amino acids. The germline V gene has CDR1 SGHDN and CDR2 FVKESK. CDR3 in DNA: TGTGCCAGCAGCCAAGAAACCCTGCTAGGGTGGGATCAGCCCCAGCATTTT. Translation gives CASSQETLLGWDQPQHF.

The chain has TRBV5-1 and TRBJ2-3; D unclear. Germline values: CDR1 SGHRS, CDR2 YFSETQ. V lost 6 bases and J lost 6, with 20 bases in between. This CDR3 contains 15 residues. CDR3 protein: CASNPLGAVRDTQYF. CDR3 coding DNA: TGCGCCAGCAATCCCTTGGGTGCGGTACGGGATACGCAGTATTTT.

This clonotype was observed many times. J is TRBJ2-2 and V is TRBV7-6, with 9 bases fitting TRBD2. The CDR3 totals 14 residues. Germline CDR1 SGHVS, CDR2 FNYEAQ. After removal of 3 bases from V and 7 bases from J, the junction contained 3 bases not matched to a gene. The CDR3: CASSLGAGGGELFF. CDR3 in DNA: TGTGCCAGCAGCTTGGGAGCGGGGGGCGGGGAGCTGTTTTTT.

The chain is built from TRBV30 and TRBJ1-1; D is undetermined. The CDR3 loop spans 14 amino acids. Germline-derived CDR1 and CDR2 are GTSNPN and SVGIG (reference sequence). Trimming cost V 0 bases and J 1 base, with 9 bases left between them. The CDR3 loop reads CAWSVQRTNTEAFF. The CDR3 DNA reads TGTGCCTGGAGTGTACAAAGGACGAACACTGAAGCTTTCTTT. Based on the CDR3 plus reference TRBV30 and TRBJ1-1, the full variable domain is SQTIHQWPATLVQPVGSPLSLECTVEGTSNPNLYWYRQAAGRGLQLLFYSVGIGQISSEVPQNLSASRPQDRQFILSSKKLLLSDSGFYLCAWSVQRTNTEAFFGQGTRLTVV.

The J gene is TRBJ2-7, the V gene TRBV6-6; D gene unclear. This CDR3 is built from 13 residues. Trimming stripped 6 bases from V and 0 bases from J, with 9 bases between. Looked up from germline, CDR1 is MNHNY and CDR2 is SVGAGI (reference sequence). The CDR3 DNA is TGTGCCAGCAGAACTACGCTCTCCTACGAGCAGTACTTC. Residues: CASRTTLSYEQYF.

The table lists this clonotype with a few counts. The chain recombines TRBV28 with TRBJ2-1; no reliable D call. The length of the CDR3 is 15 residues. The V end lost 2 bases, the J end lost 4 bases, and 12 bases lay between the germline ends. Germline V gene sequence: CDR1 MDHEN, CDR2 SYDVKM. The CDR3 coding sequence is TGTGCCAGCAGTTTAAGGCAGGAAGTATACAATGAGCAGTTCTTC. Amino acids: CASSLRQEVYNEQFF.

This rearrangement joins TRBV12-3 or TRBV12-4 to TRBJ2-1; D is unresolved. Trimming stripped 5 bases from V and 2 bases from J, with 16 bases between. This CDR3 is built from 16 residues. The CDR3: CASSPGSPGTYNEQFF. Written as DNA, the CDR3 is TGTGCCAGCAGTCCTGGATCCCCCGGAACCTACAATGAGCAGTTCTTC.

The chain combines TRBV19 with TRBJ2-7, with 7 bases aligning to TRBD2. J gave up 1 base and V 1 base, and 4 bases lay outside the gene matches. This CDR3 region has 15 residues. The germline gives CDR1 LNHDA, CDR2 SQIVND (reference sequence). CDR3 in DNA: TGTGCCAGTAGTATAGCCCAGCGGGGTTCCTACGAGCAGTACTTC. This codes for CASSIAQRGSYEQYF. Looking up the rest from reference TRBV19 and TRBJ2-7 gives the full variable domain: DGGITQSPKYLFRKEGQNVTLSCEQNLNHDAMYWYRQDPGQGLRLIYYSQIVNDFQKGDIAEGYSVSREKKESFPLTVTSAQKNPTAFYLCASSIAQRGSYEQYFGPGTRLTVT.

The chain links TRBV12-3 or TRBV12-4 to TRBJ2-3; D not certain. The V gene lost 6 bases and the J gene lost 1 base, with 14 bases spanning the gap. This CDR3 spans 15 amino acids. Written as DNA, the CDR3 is TGTGCCAGCAGCCCCAGGAACGCCCGCACAGATACGCAGTATTTT. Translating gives CASSPRNARTDTQYF.

CDR3 DNA sequence: TGCAGTGCTAGTGATAGGAATACGCAGTATTTT. This sequence encodes CSASDRNTQYF. This chain uses TRBV20-1 with TRBJ2-3; D is unclear. CDR3 length: 11 residues. The germline gives CDR1 DFQATT, CDR2 SNEGSKA (reference sequence). V shed 3 bases and J shed 7 bases, with 8 bases lying between them.

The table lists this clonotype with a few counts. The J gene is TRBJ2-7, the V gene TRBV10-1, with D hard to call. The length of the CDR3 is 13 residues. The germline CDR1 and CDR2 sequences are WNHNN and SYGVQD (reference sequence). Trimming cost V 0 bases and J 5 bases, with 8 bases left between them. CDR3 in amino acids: CASSESTGDEQYF. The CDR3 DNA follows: TGCGCCAGCAGTGAGTCGACTGGGGACGAGCAGTACTTC.

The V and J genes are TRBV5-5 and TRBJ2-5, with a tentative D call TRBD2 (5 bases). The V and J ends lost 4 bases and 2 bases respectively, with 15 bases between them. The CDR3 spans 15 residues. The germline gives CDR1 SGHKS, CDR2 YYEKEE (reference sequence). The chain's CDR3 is CASSPRGRWQETQYF. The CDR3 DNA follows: TGTGCCAGCAGCCCGAGAGGGAGATGGCAAGAGACCCAGTACTTC.

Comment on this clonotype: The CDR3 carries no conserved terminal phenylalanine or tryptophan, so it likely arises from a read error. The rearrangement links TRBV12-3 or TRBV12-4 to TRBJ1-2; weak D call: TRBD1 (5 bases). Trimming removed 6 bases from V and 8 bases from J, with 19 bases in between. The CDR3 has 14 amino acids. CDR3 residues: CASSRSRGSRGYTL. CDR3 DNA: TGTGCCAGCAGCCGCTCAAGGGGAAGTAGAGGCTACACCCTC.

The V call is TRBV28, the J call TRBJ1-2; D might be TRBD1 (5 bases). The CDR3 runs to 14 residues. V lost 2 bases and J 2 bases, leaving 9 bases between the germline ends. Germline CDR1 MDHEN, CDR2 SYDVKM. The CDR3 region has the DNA TGTGCCAGCAGTTTAGCACAGGCCAACTATGGCTACACCTTC. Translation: CASSLAQANYGYTF.

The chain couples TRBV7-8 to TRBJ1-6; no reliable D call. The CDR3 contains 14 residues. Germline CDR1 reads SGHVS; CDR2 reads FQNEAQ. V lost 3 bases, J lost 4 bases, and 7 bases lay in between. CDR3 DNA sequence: TGTGCCAGCAGCTTTGCCGAGTATAATTCACCCCTCCACTTT. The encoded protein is CASSFAEYNSPLHF.

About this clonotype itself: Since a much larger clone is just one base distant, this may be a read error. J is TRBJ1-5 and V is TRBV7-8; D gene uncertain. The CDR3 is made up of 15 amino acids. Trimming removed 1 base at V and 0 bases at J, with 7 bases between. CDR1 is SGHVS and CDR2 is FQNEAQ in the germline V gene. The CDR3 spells CASSLGENSNQPQHF. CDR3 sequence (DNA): TGTGCCAGCAGCTTAGGGGAGAATAGCAATCAGCCCCAGCATTTT.

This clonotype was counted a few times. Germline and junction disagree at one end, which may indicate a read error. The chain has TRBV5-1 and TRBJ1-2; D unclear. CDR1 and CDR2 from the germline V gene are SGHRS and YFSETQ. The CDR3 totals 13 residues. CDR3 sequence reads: CASSLEGRGGYTF. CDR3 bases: TGTGCCAGCAGCTTGGAAGGCCGCGGCGGCTACACCTTC.

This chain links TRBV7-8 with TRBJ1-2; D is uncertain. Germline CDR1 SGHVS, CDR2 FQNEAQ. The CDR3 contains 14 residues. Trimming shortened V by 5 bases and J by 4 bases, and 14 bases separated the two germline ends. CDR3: CASSPRQLVYGYTF. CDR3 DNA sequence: TGTGCCAGCAGCCCCCGGCAGTTAGTCTATGGCTACACCTTC.

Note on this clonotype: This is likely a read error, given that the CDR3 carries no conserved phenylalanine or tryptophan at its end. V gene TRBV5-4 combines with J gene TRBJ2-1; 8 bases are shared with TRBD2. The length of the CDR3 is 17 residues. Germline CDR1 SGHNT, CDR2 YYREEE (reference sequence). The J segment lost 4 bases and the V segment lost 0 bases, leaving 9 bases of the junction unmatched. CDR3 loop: CASSLVPSGSVYNEQFL. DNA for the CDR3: TGTGCCAGCAGCTTGGTTCCCAGCGGGAGTGTGTACAATGAGCAGTTCTTA.

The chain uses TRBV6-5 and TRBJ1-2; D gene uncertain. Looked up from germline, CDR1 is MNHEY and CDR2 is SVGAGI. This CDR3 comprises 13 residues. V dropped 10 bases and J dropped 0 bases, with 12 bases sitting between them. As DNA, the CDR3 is TGTGCCACCGCCGTGGGAGCTAACTATGGCTACACCTTC. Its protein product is CATAVGANYGYTF.

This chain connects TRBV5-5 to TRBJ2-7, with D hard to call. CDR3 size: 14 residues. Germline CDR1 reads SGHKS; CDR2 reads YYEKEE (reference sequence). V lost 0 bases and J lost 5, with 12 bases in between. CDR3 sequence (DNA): TGTGCCAGCAGCTTGGAGTTTCGGAGCGACGAGCAGTACTTC. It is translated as CASSLEFRSDEQYF.

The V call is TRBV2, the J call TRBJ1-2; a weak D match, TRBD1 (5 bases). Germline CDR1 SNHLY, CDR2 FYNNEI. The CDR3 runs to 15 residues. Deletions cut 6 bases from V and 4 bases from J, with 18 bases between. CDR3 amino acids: CASRILDGGLYGYTF. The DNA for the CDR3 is TGTGCCAGCAGAATCTTGGATGGGGGTCTCTATGGCTACACCTTC.

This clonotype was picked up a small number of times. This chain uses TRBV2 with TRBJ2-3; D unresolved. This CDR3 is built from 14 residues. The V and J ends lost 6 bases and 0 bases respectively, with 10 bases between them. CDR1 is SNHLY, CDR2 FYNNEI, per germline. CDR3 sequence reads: CASSPTRSTDTQYF. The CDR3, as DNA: TGTGCCAGCAGCCCGACAAGGAGCACAGATACGCAGTATTTT.

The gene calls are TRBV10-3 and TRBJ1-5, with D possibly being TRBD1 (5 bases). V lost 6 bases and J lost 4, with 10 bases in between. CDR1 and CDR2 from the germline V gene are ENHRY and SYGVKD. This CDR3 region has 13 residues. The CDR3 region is CAIRGGENQPQHF. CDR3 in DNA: TGTGCCATCAGGGGGGGGGAAAATCAGCCCCAGCATTTT.

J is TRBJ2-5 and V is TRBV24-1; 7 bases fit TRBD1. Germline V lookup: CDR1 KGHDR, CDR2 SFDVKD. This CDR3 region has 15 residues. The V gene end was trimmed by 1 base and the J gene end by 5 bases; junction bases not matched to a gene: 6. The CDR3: CATSDLRQGYETQYF. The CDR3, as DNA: TGTGCCACCAGTGATTTACGACAGGGATACGAGACCCAGTACTTC.

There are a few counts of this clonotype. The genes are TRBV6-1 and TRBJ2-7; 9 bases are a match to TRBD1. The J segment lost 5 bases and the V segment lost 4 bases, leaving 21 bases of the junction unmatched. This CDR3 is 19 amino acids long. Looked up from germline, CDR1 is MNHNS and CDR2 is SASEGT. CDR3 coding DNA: TGTGCCAGCAGTGGCAAACACAGGGGGCGAATATGGGGATTCAACGAGCAGTACTTC. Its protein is CASSGKHRGRIWGFNEQYF.